This TCR beta chain was obtained from a study of neoadjuvant anti-PD-1 for oral cavity cancer. Study overall: Patients without progression got a fourth dose around day 43.

Patients had newly diagnosed, untreated stage II-IVA oral cavity squamous cell carcinoma. Germline values: CDR1 SNHLY, CDR2 FYNNEI. Trimming shortened V by 7 bases and J by 2 bases, and 6 bases separated the two germline ends. The CDR3 sequence is 12 residues long. Blood libraries mostly used around 500 ng genomic DNA, six replicates each. Produced via immunoSEQ multiplex PCR; TCRdb's table is partial and in-frame only. The sample records around 17,000 clones, about 70% being singletons. Study observations and caveats: PBMC Gini-index clonality exceeded responders' in non-responders post-nivolumab.

A remark on this clone: What it binds is unknown.

The V gene is TRBV2, the J gene TRBJ1-3, with D uncertain. The material sequenced was PBMCs, taken before nivolumab (anti-PD-1) treatment. The receptor's source is a person between 40 and 79 years old with oral cavity squamous cell carcinoma. The CDR3 nucleotides read TGTGCCAGCACCATAACTGGAAACACCATATATTTT. This encodes CASTITGNTIYF.